This TCR beta chain was recovered during a study of T cells after yellow fever vaccination. Turning to the study itself: SMART-Seq v4 Ultra Low Input prepared the low-cell-number fractions.

Using its own MiXCR run on the 5' RACE reads, TCRdb lists one record per CDR3 protein. The table lists some 600,000 distinct CDR3 sequences, 17% of them singletons. Germline V lookup: CDR1 MNHEY, CDR2 SVGAGI. Trimming left V 6 bases short and J 8 bases short, with 10 bases between. The CDR3 covers 11 residues. This clonotype has more than one count but fewer than ten. The sequence was collected from a man younger than 30 who received the YFV17D yellow fever vaccine. The source was PBMCs, collected less than 6 days after the first yellow fever vaccination. This rearrangement joins TRBV6-5 to TRBJ1-1; D call uncertain. CDR3 nucleotides: TGTGCCAGCAGCTACAAGAGGGAAGCTTTCTTT. Amino acids: CASSYKREAFF.